The source of this TCR beta chain is a study of blood T cell repertoires in COVID-19. Study-level information: Acute-phase and convalescent COVID-19 samples originated in the United States, Italy and Spain.

This clone has only a few counts. Followed longitudinally, the Seattle patients had been enrolled during active infection. In the authors' methods: Nucleated cell number was recorded as an estimate derived from reference gene primer amplification. TCRdb keeps only in-frame clones here, not all; method: immunoSEQ multiplex PCR. D and trimming come from the DNA, and the V and J calls and clone size come from that table. The data contain tens of thousands of clones, around four fifths of them singletons. The trim removed 5 bases at V and 10 bases at J, leaving 6 bases unmatched. The germline gives CDR1 MNHNY, CDR2 SVGAGI (reference sequence). This CDR3 has 13 residues.

The chain couples TRBV6-6 to TRBJ1-5; the match to TRBD1 covers 9 bases. The receptor was derived from a man aged 25-45 years with COVID-19, enrolled during active disease. Specimen: peripheral blood. The CDR3 spells CASSDWTGEPQHF. Written as DNA, the CDR3 is TGTGCCAGCAGTGATTGGACAGGGGAACCCCAGCATTTT.